These 8 T cell receptor beta chains originate from one sample sequenced in a study of T cell responses to AZD1222 COVID-19 vaccine. TCRdb's table, derived via immunoSEQ multiplex PCR, lists solely in-frame clones and lacks some. The data show tens of thousands of clones, roughly nine tenths seen once. The sample here was peripheral blood, taken on day 0 of AZD1222 vaccination. The receptors originated from an adult in good health.

The chain uses TRBV6-5 and TRBJ2-7, with D possibly matching TRBD1 (5 bases). Germline V CDR1 and CDR2: MNHEY, SVGAGI. CDR3 size: 13 residues. The germline V and J ends were trimmed by 5 bases and 2 bases, with 10 bases remaining between them. The CDR3 loop is CASSRVQAYEQYF. The CDR3 nucleotides are TGTGCCAGCAGTCGAGTACAGGCCTACGAGCAGTACTTC.

The rearrangement links TRBV6-5 to TRBJ1-1; D gene ambiguous. CDR1 is MNHEY and CDR2 is SVGAGI in the germline V gene. The ends were cut back, 7 bases at V and 1 base at J, with 13 bases in the middle. The CDR3 is 14 residues long. The CDR3 sequence is CASTRVGRNTEAFF. CDR3 DNA: TGTGCCAGCACCCGGGTGGGGAGGAACACTGAAGCTTTCTTT.

The chain carries TRBV7-2 and TRBJ2-2; tentative D call: TRBD1 (6 bases). This CDR3 is built from 14 residues. The V gene lost 1 base and the J gene lost 3 bases, with 6 bases spanning the gap. Germline loops: CDR1 SGHTA, CDR2 FQGNSA. CDR3 protein: CASSLGTDTGELFF. The CDR3 DNA sequence: TGTGCCAGCAGCTTAGGGACAGACACCGGGGAGCTGTTTTTT.

This clone was observed a single time. The gene calls are TRBV5-8 and TRBJ2-3; 12 positions agree with TRBD1. The V gene's germline CDR1 is SGHTS and CDR2 YDEGEE. This CDR3 has 14 amino acids. Losses at the gene ends were 3 bases for V and 8 bases for J; bases not matched to a gene: 4. This CDR3 is CASSSGTGGATQYF. The CDR3 DNA follows: TGTGCCAGCAGCTCCGGGACAGGGGGCGCTACGCAGTATTTT.

This clone was detected only once. The chain employs TRBV6-6 and TRBJ2-3, with D maybe TRBD1 (6 bases). Germline CDR1 and CDR2: MNHNY and SVGAGI (reference sequence). The CDR3 contains 13 residues. V was cut by 7 bases and J by 2 bases, with 10 bases left in between. The CDR3 region has the DNA TGTGCCAGCAACAGGGACCTCACAGATACGCAGTATTTT. Residues: CASNRDLTDTQYF.

The chain carries TRBV7-9 and TRBJ1-2, with D unresolved. Trimming removed 4 bases from V and 0 bases from J, with 9 bases in between. Germline V CDR1 and CDR2: SEHNR, FQNEAQ (reference sequence). The length of the CDR3 is 14 residues. The CDR3 sequence is CASSSEITNYGYTF. The CDR3 DNA reads TGTGCCAGCAGCTCGGAAATAACTAACTATGGCTACACCTTC.

The chain recombines TRBV4-1 with TRBJ2-1; 9 bases map to TRBD2. V was pared by 1 base and J by 2 bases, with 3 bases of the junction left unmatched. Germline V gives CDR1 MGHRA, CDR2 YSYEKL. This CDR3 is 16 amino acids long. CDR3 amino acids: CASSQVSGGAYNEQFF. CDR3 coding DNA: TGCGCCAGCAGCCAAGTTAGCGGGGGTGCCTACAATGAGCAGTTCTTC.

This clone was recorded only once. The rearrangement links TRBV19 to TRBJ2-5; D is possibly TRBD2 (6 bases). Per the germline V gene, CDR1 is LNHDA and CDR2 is SQIVND (reference sequence). CDR3 size: 14 residues. Trimming stripped 4 bases from V and 3 bases from J, with 12 bases between. CDR3 residues: CASSTFGTEETQYF. The CDR3 DNA follows: TGTGCCAGTAGTACGTTCGGGACTGAAGAGACCCAGTACTTC.